The T cell receptor beta chain under discussion was sequenced for a study of human T cells and chemical hapten exposure. One entry per CDR3 protein, called by TCRdb with MiXCR from the RACE reads. The sample records 350,000 to 450,000 distinct CDR3 sequences, 4% to 6% being singletons. The CDR3 is made up of 14 amino acids. Germline V gives CDR1 DFQATT, CDR2 SNEGSKA (reference sequence). V was clipped by 5 bases and J by 0 bases, with 11 bases between them. Indicated time point: pre-sensitization, week 0. Treatment in this sample: therapeutic diphenylcyclopropenone sensitization with weekly scalp DPC.

This TCR derives from a woman aged 45 to 65 with alopecia areata. Some clones in this sample may be carry-over from other donors' samples. The chain has TRBV20-1 and TRBJ1-5; D unclear. Sequenced material: whole blood, taken in connection with sensitization to the hapten diphenylcyclopropenone (DPC). The CDR3 sequence is CSAPTAYSNQPQHF. The CDR3 DNA sequence: TGCAGTGCTCCCACCGCCTATAGCAATCAGCCCCAGCATTTT.